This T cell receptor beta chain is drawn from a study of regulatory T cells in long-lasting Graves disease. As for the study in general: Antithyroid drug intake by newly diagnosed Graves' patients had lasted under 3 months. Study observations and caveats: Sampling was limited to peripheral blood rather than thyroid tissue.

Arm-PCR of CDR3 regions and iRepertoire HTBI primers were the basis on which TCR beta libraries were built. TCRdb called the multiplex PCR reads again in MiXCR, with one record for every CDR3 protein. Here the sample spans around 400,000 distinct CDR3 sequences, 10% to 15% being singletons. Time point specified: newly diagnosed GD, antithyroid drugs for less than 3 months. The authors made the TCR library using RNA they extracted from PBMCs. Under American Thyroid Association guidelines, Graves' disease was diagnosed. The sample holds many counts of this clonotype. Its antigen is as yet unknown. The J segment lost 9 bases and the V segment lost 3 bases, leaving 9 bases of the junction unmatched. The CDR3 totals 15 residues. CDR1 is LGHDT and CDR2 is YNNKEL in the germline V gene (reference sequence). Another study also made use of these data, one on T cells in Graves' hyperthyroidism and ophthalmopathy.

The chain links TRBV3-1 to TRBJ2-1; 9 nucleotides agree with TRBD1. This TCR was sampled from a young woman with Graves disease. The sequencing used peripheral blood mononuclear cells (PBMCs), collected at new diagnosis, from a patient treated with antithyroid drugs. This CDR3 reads CASSHSTGGGLEQFF. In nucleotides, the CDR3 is TGTGCCAGCAGCCACTCGACAGGGGGAGGACTTGAGCAGTTCTTC.